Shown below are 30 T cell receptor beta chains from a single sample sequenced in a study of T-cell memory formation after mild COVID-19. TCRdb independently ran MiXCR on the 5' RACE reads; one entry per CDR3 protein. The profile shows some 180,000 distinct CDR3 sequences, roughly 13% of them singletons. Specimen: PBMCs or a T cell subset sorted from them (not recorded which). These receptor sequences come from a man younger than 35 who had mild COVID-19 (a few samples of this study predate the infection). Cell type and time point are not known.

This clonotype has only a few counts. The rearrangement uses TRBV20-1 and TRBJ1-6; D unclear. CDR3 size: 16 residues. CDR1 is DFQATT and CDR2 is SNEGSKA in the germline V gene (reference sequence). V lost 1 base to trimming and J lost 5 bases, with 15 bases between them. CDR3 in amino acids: CSARVPYGANNSPLHF. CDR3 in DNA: TGCAGTGCTAGAGTCCCATATGGCGCGAATAATTCACCCCTCCACTTT.

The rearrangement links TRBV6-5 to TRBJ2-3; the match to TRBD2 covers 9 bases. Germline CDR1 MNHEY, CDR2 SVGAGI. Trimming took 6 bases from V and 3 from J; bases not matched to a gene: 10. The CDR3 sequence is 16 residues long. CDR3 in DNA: TGTGCCAGCAGCCTACTCGCGGGGGGGGTAACAGATACGCAGTATTTT. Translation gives CASSLLAGGVTDTQYF.

The CDR3 nucleotides read TGCAGTGCCATAAACCCACTGCCCCCCTACTACTACAATGAGCAGTTCTTC. Translated, it gives CSAINPLPPYYYNEQFF. The chain carries TRBV20-1 and TRBJ2-1; unclear D gene. The length of the CDR3 is 17 residues. Trimming pared 6 bases from V and 3 bases from J, leaving 24 bases between. Germline V gene data show CDR1 as DFQATT and CDR2 as SNEGSKA (reference sequence).

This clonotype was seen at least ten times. Here the CDR3 DNA reads TGTGCCAGCAGCCCCGAGGGAGATACGCAGTATTTT. It encodes CASSPEGDTQYF. The J gene is TRBJ2-3, the V gene TRBV7-2; tentative D call: TRBD2 (5 bases). With 5 bases removed from V and 5 bases from J, the gap between germline ends came to 8 bases. Germline V gene sequence: CDR1 SGHTA, CDR2 FQGNSA. The CDR3 runs to 12 residues.

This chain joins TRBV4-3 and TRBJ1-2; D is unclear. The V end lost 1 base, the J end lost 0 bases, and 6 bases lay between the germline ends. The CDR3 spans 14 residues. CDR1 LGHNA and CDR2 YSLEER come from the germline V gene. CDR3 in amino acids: CASSQAAANYGYTF. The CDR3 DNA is TGCGCCAGCAGCCAAGCGGCAGCTAACTATGGCTACACCTTC.

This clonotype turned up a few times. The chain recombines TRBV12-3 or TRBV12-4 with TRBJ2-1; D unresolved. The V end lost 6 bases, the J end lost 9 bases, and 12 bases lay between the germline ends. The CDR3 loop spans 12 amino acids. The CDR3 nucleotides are TGTGCCAGCAGGACCTTGGGTGGTGAGCAGTTCTTC. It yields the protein CASRTLGGEQFF.

CDR3: CASSLTTTETQYF. CDR3 nucleotides: TGTGCCAGCAGCTTGACCACAACGGAGACCCAGTACTTC. V usage is TRBV7-7 and J usage is TRBJ2-5; D gene uncertain. The germline gives CDR1 SSHAT, CDR2 FNYEAQ (reference sequence). With 3 bases removed from V and 5 bases from J, the gap between germline ends came to 10 bases. There are 13 residues in the CDR3.

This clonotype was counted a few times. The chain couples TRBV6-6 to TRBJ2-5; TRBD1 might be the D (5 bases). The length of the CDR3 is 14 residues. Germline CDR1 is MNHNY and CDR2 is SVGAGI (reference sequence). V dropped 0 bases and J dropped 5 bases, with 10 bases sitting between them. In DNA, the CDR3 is TGTGCCAGCAGTTACTCAGGCAGGGTGGAGACCCAGTACTTC. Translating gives CASSYSGRVETQYF.

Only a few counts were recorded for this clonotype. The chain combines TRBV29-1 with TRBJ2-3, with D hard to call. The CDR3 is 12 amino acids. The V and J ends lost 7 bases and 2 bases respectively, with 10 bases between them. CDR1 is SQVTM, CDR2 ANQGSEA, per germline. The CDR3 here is CSADPNTDTQYF. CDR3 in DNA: TGCAGCGCCGATCCGAACACAGATACGCAGTATTTT.

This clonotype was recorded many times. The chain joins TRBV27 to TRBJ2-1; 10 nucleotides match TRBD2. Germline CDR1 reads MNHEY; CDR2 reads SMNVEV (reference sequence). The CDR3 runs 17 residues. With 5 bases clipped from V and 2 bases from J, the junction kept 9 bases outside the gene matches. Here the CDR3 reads CASSSGGALAAYNEQFF. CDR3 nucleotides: TGTGCCAGCAGTAGCGGGGGGGCCCTCGCGGCCTACAATGAGCAGTTCTTC.

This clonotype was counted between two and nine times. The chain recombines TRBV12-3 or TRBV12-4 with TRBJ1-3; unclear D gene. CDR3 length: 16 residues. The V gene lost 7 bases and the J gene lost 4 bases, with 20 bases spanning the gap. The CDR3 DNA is TGTGCCAGCAATTTCCCCTTTGGCAGCTCAGGAAACACCATATATTTT. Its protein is CASNFPFGSSGNTIYF.

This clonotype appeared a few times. Here the CDR3 reads CSARVQFDQPQHF. CDR3 DNA: TGCAGTGCTAGGGTACAGTTCGATCAGCCCCAGCATTTT. The chain combines TRBV20-1 with TRBJ1-5; no reliable D call. Germline V gene lookup returns CDR1 DFQATT and CDR2 SNEGSKA (reference sequence). CDR3 length: 13 amino acids. V shed 3 bases and J shed 5 bases, with 11 bases lying between them.

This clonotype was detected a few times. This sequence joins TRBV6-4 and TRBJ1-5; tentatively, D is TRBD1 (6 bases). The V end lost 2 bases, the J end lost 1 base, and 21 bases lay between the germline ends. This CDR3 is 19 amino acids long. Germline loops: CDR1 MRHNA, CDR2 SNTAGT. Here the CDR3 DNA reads TGTGCCAGCAGTGACCCAGGGGAAGGGCTAAGGGGGAGCAATCAGCCCCAGCATTTT. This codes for CASSDPGEGLRGSNQPQHF.

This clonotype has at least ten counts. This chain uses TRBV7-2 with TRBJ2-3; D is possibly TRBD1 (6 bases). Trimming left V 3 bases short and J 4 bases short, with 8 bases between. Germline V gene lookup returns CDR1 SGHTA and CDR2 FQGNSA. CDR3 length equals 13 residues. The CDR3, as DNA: TGTGCCAGCAGCTTCAGGGGCGCAGATACGCAGTATTTT. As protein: CASSFRGADTQYF.

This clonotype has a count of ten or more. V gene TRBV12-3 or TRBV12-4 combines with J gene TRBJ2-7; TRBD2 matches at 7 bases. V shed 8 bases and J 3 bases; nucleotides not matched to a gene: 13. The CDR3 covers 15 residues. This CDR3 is CASPLWGGRVYEQYV. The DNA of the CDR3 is TGTGCCAGCCCTCTCTGGGGAGGGCGGGTCTACGAGCAGTACGTC.

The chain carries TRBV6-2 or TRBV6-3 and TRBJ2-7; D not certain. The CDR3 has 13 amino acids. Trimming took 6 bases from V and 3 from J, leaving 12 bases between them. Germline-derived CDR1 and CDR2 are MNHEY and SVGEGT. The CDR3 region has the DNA TGTGCCAGCAGCGGCGCTGGATACTACGAGCAGTACTTC. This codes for CASSGAGYYEQYF.

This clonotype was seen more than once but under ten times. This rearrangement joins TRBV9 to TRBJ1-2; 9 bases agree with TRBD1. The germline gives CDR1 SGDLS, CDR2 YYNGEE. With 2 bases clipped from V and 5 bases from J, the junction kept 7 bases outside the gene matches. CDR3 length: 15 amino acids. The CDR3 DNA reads TGTGCCAGCAGCGTTGACCCGGGACAGGGTTATGGCTACACCTTC. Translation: CASSVDPGQGYGYTF. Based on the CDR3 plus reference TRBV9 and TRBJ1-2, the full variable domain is DSGVTQTPKHLITATGQRVTLRCSPRSGDLSVYWYQQSLDQGLQFLIQYYNGEERAKGNILERFSAQQFPDLHSELNLSSLELGDSALYFCASSVDPGQGYGYTFGSGTRLTVV.

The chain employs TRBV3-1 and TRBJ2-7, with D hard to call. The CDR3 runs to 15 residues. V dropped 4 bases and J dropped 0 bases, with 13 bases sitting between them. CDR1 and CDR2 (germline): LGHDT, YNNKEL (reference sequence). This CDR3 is CASSLNSGSSYEQYF. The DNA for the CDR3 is TGTGCCAGCAGCCTCAACTCAGGAAGCTCCTACGAGCAGTACTTC.

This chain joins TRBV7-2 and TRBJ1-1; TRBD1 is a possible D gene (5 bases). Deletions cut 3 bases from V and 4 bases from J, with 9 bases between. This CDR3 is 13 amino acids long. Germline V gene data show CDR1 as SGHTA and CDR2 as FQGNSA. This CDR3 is CASSFGQGTEAFF. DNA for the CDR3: TGTGCCAGCAGCTTTGGGCAGGGCACTGAAGCTTTCTTT.

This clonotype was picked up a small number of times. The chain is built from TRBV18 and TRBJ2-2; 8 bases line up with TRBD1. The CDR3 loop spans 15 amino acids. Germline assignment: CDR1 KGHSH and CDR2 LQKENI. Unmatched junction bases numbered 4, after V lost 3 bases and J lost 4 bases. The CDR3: CASSPPGQATGELFF. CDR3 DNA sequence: TGTGCCAGCTCACCTCCGGGACAGGCCACCGGGGAGCTGTTTTTT.

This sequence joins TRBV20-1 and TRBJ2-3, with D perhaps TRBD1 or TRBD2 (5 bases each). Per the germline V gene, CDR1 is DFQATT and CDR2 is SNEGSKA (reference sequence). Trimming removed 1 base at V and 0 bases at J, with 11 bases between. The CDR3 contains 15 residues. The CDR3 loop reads CSARAVGRSTDTQYF. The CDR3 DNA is TGCAGTGCTAGAGCCGTGGGACGGAGCACAGATACGCAGTATTTT.

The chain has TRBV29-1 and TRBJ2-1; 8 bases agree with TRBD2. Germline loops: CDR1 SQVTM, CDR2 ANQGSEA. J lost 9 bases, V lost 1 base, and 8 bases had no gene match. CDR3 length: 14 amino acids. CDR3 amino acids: CSVEAGLAYGEQFF. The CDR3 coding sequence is TGCAGCGTTGAAGCAGGACTAGCTTACGGTGAGCAGTTCTTC.

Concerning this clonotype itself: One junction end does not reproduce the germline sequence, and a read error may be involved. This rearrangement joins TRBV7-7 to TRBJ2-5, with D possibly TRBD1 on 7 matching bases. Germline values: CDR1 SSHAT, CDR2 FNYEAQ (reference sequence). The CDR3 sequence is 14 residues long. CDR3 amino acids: CASSTAGQQETQYF. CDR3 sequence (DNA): TGTGCTAGCAGCACGGCGGGACAGCAAGAGACCCAGTACTTC.

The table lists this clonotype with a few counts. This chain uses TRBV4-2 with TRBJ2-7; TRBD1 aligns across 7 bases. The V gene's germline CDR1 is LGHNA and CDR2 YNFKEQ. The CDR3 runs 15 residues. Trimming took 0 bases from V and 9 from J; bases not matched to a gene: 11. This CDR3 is CASSQEGDRPSRQYV. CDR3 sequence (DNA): TGTGCCAGCAGCCAAGAGGGGGACAGACCTTCCAGGCAGTACGTC.

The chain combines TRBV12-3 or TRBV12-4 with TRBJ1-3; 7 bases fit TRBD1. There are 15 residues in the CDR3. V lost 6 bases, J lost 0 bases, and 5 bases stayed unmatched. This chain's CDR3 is CASSRQGYSGNTIYF. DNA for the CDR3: TGTGCCAGCAGCCGACAGGGCTACTCTGGAAACACCATATATTTT.

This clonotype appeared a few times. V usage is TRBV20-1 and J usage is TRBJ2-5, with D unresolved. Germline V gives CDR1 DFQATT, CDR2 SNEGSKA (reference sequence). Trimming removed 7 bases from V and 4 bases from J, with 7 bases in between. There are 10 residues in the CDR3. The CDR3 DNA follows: TGCAGTGGCGACGGAGAGACCCAGTACTTC. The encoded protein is CSGDGETQYF.

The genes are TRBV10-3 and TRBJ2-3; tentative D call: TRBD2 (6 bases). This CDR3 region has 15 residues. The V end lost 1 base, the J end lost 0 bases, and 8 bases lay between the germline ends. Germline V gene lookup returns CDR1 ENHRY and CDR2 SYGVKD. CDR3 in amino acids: CAISEWRGSTDTQYF. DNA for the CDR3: TGTGCCATCAGTGAGTGGCGGGGAAGCACAGATACGCAGTATTTT.

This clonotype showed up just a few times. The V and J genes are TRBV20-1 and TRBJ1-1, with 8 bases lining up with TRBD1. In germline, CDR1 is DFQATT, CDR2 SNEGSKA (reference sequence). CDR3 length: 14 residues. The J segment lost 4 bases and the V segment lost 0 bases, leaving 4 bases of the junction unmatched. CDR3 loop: CSARDRQGATEAFF. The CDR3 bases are TGCAGTGCTAGAGATCGGCAGGGGGCCACTGAAGCTTTCTTT.

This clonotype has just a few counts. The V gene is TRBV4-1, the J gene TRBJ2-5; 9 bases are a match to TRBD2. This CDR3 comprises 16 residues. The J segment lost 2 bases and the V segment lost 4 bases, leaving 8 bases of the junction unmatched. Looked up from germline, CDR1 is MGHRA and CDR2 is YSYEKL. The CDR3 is CASSLGPTSGQETQYF. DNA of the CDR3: TGCGCCAGCAGCCTCGGGCCCACTAGCGGGCAAGAGACCCAGTACTTC.

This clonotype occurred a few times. The CDR3 spells CASSPSREFTGELFF. CDR3 in DNA: TGTGCCAGCTCACCATCCAGGGAATTCACCGGGGAGCTGTTTTTT. The chain recombines TRBV18 with TRBJ2-2; possible D gene TRBD1, 5 bases. V was cut by 2 bases and J by 4 bases, with 11 bases left in between. The CDR3 is made up of 15 amino acids. From germline, CDR1 is KGHSH and CDR2 LQKENI. The whole variable domain, remainder taken from reference TRBV18 and TRBJ2-2, is NAGVMQNPRHLVRRRGQEARLRCSPMKGHSHVYWYRQLPEEGLKFMVYLQKENIIDESGMPKERFSAEFPKEGPSILRIQQVVRGDSAAYFCASSPSREFTGELFFGEGSRLTVL.